The 30 T cell receptor beta chains listed next were all sequenced from one sample in a study of blood T cell repertoires in COVID-19. Using immunoSEQ multiplex PCR, the repertoire was profiled, and TCRdb retains in-frame clones only, with some absent. The sample shows roughly 190,000 clones, 94% of them seen only once. What was sequenced was peripheral blood. The receptor source for this set is a man aged 25-45 years with COVID-19, enrolled during active disease.

The chain couples TRBV10-1 to TRBJ2-7, with TRBD2 as a possible D gene (7 bases). V lost 2 bases to trimming and J lost 3 bases, with 23 bases between them. Germline V gives CDR1 WNHNN, CDR2 SYGVQD (reference sequence). The CDR3 totals 18 residues. In DNA form, the CDR3 reads TGCGCCAGCAGTGAGGTTTATTTAAGGCGGGGGCGGAACTACGAGCAGTACTTC. Translating gives CASSEVYLRRGRNYEQYF.

The chain couples TRBV4-1 to TRBJ2-1; no definite D call. Germline V lookup: CDR1 MGHRA, CDR2 YSYEKL. The CDR3 is made up of 16 amino acids. V was trimmed by 0 bases and J by 4 bases, leaving 13 bases between them. CDR3 sequence: CASSQDPGERYNEQFF. The CDR3 nucleotides are TGCGCCAGCAGCCAAGACCCAGGCGAACGATACAATGAGCAGTTCTTC.

The chain carries TRBV21-1 and TRBJ1-3; TRBD1 was called by the table and not checked on the DNA. TRBV21-1 is an annotated pseudogene. This CDR3 spans 16 amino acids. CDR3 bases: TGTGCCAGCAGCGCTTCCAGGGGGCTTTCGGGAAACACCATATATTTT. Protein sequence: CASSASRGLSGNTIYF.

This clone was counted a few times. This chain joins TRBV6-1 and TRBJ1-4; D call uncertain. CDR3 length equals 11 residues. Germline loops: CDR1 MNHNS, CDR2 SASEGT. V was cut by 2 bases and J by 13 bases, with 8 bases left in between. Written as DNA, the CDR3 is TGTGCCAGCAGTGAATCCCTAGGACTGTTTTTT. This translates into CASSESLGLFF.

This sequence joins TRBV6-2 or TRBV6-3 and TRBJ2-1, with TRBD1 matching 9 bases. V was pared by 5 bases and J by 5 bases, with 7 bases of the junction left unmatched. The CDR3 length is 15 residues. Germline assignment: CDR1 MNHEY and CDR2 SVGEGT. CDR3 amino acids: CASSGGTGTHNEQFF. Here the CDR3 DNA reads TGTGCCAGCAGTGGGGGGACAGGGACCCACAATGAGCAGTTCTTC.

The chain joins TRBV5-5 to TRBJ1-1; tentative D call: TRBD1 (5 bases). Trimming pared 4 bases from V and 0 bases from J, leaving 16 bases between. The CDR3 sequence is 16 residues long. The germline gives CDR1 SGHKS, CDR2 YYEKEE (reference sequence). Here the CDR3 DNA reads TGTGCCAGCAGCCCTGGGACTTTTGACATGAACACTGAAGCTTTCTTT. It codes for CASSPGTFDMNTEAFF. The entire variable domain, with the rest obtained from reference TRBV5-5 and TRBJ1-1, is as follows: DAGVTQSPTHLIKTRGQQVTLRCSPISGHKSVSWYQQVLGQGPQFIFQYYEKEERGRGNFPDRFSARQFPNYSSELNVNALLLGDSALYLCASSPGTFDMNTEAFFGQGTRLTVV.

J is TRBJ2-1 and V is TRBV5-1; 7 positions match TRBD1. V was pared by 0 bases and J by 13 bases, with 13 bases of the junction left unmatched. The CDR3 consists of 15 residues. Germline CDR1 reads SGHRS; CDR2 reads YFSETQ. CDR3 DNA: TGCGCCAGCAGCTTGGAGGGGCGGCAGGGGGACAATCAGTTCTTC. This encodes CASSLEGRQGDNQFF.

The chain couples TRBV28 to TRBJ2-2; 7 bases agree with TRBD2. V was pared by 3 bases and J by 0 bases, with 1 base of the junction left unmatched. CDR3 length: 15 amino acids. The germline V gene has CDR1 MDHEN and CDR2 SYDVKM. The CDR3 protein is CASSFGGANTGELFF. In nucleotides, the CDR3 is TGTGCCAGCAGTTTTGGGGGGGCGAACACCGGGGAGCTGTTTTTT. Using reference TRBV28 and TRBJ2-2 for the parts outside the CDR3, the full variable domain is DVKVTQSSRYLVKRTGEKVFLECVQDMDHENMFWYRQDPGLGLRLIYFSYDVKMKEKGDIPEGYSVSREKKERFSLILESASTNQTSMYLCASSFGGANTGELFFGEGSRLTVL.

V is TRBV21-1 and J is TRBJ2-7; TRBD1 reflects the table's D call only, with no check against the DNA. TRBV21-1 has pseudogene status. This CDR3 has 16 residues. CDR3 in DNA: TGTGCCAGCAGCGCCAATTGGGCGACGGAACCCAACGAGCAGTACTTC. It is translated as CASSANWATEPNEQYF.

V gene TRBV6-5 combines with J gene TRBJ2-7, with TRBD1 matching 8 bases. Germline V gives CDR1 MNHEY, CDR2 SVGAGI. Unmatched junction bases numbered 8, after V lost 3 bases and J lost 4 bases. The CDR3 contains 15 residues. CDR3 amino acids: CASSYAGGAWYEQYF. The CDR3 DNA reads as TGTGCCAGCAGTTATGCAGGGGGCGCGTGGTACGAGCAGTACTTC.

V usage is TRBV7-3 and J usage is TRBJ2-5, with TRBD1 identical over 9 bases. Germline V gives CDR1 SGHTA, CDR2 FQGTGA. The CDR3 loop spans 16 amino acids. The junction had 11 bases not matched to a gene; V was cut back by 5 bases and J by 4 bases. The CDR3 DNA reads TGTGCCAGCAGCCAGAACATGGGACAGGGTGGAGAGACCCAGTACTTC. As protein: CASSQNMGQGGETQYF.

The chain employs TRBV12-5 and TRBJ2-7; D gene ambiguous. Between the trimmed V and J ends, which lost 5 bases and 3 bases, there was a span of 5 bases. Per the germline V gene, CDR1 is LGHNT and CDR2 is FRNRAP. CDR3 length: 11 amino acids. Here the CDR3 reads CASGPLYEQYF. The CDR3 coding sequence is TGTGCTAGTGGTCCCCTCTACGAGCAGTACTTC. Full variable domain (remainder filled in from reference TRBV12-5 and TRBJ2-7): DARVTQTPRHKVTEMGQEVTMRCQPILGHNTVFWYRQTMMQGLELLAYFRNRAPLDDSGMPKDRFSAEMPDATLATLKIQPSEPRDSAVYFCASGPLYEQYFGPGTRLTVT.

This sequence joins TRBV10-2 and TRBJ1-1; 8 bases match TRBD1. V dropped 1 base and J dropped 3; count of bases not matched to a gene: 1. Germline V CDR1 and CDR2: WSHSY, SAAADI. The CDR3 sequence is 14 residues long. For the CDR3, the DNA is TGCGCCAGCAGTGAGTACAGGGGGGACACTGAAGCTTTCTTT. As protein: CASSEYRGDTEAFF.

This sequence joins TRBV6-5 and TRBJ2-5, with D perhaps TRBD2 (5 bases). V was trimmed by 7 bases and J by 9 bases, leaving 21 bases between them. CDR1 and CDR2 (germline): MNHEY, SVGAGI. This CDR3 spans 14 amino acids. CDR3 amino acids: CASKDGDGPKAQYF. As DNA, the CDR3 is TGTGCCAGCAAAGACGGGGATGGCCCCAAGGCCCAGTACTTC.

This clone showed up just once. The gene calls are TRBV3-1 (or the pseudogene TRBV3-2) and TRBJ1-1, with TRBD1 matching over 12 bases. Germline CDR1 is LGHDT and CDR2 is YNNKEL (reference sequence). This CDR3 region has 15 residues. The V gene end was trimmed by 3 bases and the J gene end by 3 bases; junction bases not matched to a gene: 2. CDR3 amino acids: CASSQGQGAYTEAFF. In DNA, the CDR3 is TGTGCCAGCAGCCAGGGACAGGGGGCGTACACTGAAGCTTTCTTT.

The V call is TRBV10-3, the J call TRBJ2-1; 7 bases map to TRBD1. There are 15 residues in the CDR3. The ends lost 5 bases at V and 8 bases at J; junction bases unmatched: 12. Germline values: CDR1 ENHRY, CDR2 SYGVKD. Written as DNA, the CDR3 is TGTGCCATCAGTACCCGGGACAGCCAACGCGATGAGCAGTTCTTC. Amino acid sequence: CAISTRDSQRDEQFF.

The V and J genes are TRBV5-1 and TRBJ1-1, with TRBD1 matching over 7 bases. The V gene end was trimmed by 5 bases and the J gene end by 5 bases; junction bases not matched to a gene: 12. CDR3 length: 15 residues. Germline loops: CDR1 SGHRS, CDR2 YFSETQ. The CDR3 region has the DNA TGCGCCAGCAGACTATGGGACAGCTCCCGGACTGAAGCTTTCTTT. This sequence encodes CASRLWDSSRTEAFF.

The V call is TRBV5-4, the J call TRBJ2-7, with a weak D call TRBD2 (5 bases). Germline lookup yields CDR1 SGHNT and CDR2 YYREEE (reference sequence). Trimming took 0 bases from V and 5 from J, leaving 18 bases between them. This CDR3 has 16 residues. The CDR3 loop is CASSLGTGSVVHEQYF. The DNA for the CDR3 is TGTGCCAGCAGCTTGGGGACGGGATCGGTCGTCCACGAGCAGTACTTC.

This sequence joins TRBV4-1 and TRBJ2-1; 10 bases match TRBD1. J gave up 7 bases and V 0 bases, and 6 bases lay outside the gene matches. CDR1 and CDR2 (germline): MGHRA, YSYEKL. The CDR3 loop spans 16 amino acids. The CDR3 nucleotides read TGCGCCAGCAGCCAAGATGCGGGACAGGGGTGGAATGAGCAGTTCTTC. Encoded protein: CASSQDAGQGWNEQFF.

The V call is TRBV5-6, the J call TRBJ1-2; 10 bases match TRBD1. With V trimmed by 4 bases and J by 4 bases, 4 bases remained unmatched. Germline CDR1 and CDR2: SGHDT and YYEEEE. The CDR3 is 14 amino acids. CDR3 in amino acids: CASSARDRGYGYTF. Here the CDR3 DNA reads TGTGCCAGCAGCGCCCGGGACAGGGGCTATGGCTACACCTTC.

The V and J genes are TRBV5-1 and TRBJ2-1; 8 nucleotides align to TRBD2. Per germline, CDR1 SGHRS and CDR2 YFSETQ. The trim removed 4 bases at V and 1 base at J, leaving 7 bases unmatched. The CDR3 spans 16 residues. CDR3 nucleotide sequence: TGCGCCAGCAGCGAGAGCGGGGGTCTTTCCTACAATGAGCAGTTCTTC. Its protein product is CASSESGGLSYNEQFF.

This clone was detected only once. V usage is TRBV4-2 and J usage is TRBJ2-5; TRBD1 matches at 7 bases. V was clipped by 1 base and J by 5 bases; unmatched bases: 10. This CDR3 is 16 amino acids long. CDR1 is LGHNA, CDR2 YNFKEQ, per germline. The CDR3 DNA sequence: TGTGCCAGCAGCCAAGCCCCCGAGGGGGCCGCGGAGACCCAGTACTTC. Translated, it gives CASSQAPEGAAETQYF.

This clone is a singleton in its sample. The V call is TRBV5-1, the J call TRBJ2-7; perhaps TRBD1 as D (6 bases). The V gene's germline CDR1 is SGHRS and CDR2 YFSETQ. V shed 0 bases and J shed 3 bases, with 13 bases lying between them. This CDR3 is 15 amino acids long. Here the CDR3 reads CASSLAQGRLYEQYF. CDR3 nucleotide sequence: TGCGCCAGCAGCTTGGCACAGGGAAGACTCTACGAGCAGTACTTC.

CDR3 amino acids: CASSLRAAQETEAFF. The CDR3 DNA reads as TGTGCCAGCAGCTTGAGGGCAGCACAGGAGACTGAAGCTTTCTTT. This chain links TRBV5-5 with TRBJ1-1; D perhaps matches TRBD1 (5 bases). Germline lookup yields CDR1 SGHKS and CDR2 YYEKEE (reference sequence). V lost 1 base, J lost 5 bases, and 15 bases lay in between. This CDR3 region has 15 residues.

V gene TRBV12-5 combines with J gene TRBJ1-2, with 7 bases matching TRBD1. CDR3 length equals 18 residues. J gave up 4 bases and V 1 base, and 15 bases lay outside the gene matches. Per germline, CDR1 LGHNT and CDR2 FRNRAP. The CDR3 DNA reads as TGTGCTAGTGGTTTGGAAGAATCGTGGACAGGAGCGACCTATGGCTACACCTTC. It codes for CASGLEESWTGATYGYTF.

The chain uses TRBV2 and TRBJ1-5; TRBD1 is a possible D gene (6 bases). V gave up 5 bases and J gave up 7 bases, with 15 bases separating them. Germline V gene sequence: CDR1 SNHLY, CDR2 FYNNEI. This CDR3 is built from 14 residues. This CDR3 is CASSKTGPVQPQHF. The CDR3 nucleotides are TGTGCCAGCAGTAAAACAGGGCCTGTGCAGCCCCAGCATTTT. Supplemented by reference TRBV2 and TRBJ1-5, the full variable domain reads EPEVTQTPSHQVTQMGQEVILRCVPISNHLYFYWYRQILGQKVEFLVSFYNNEISEKSEIFDDQFSVERPDGSNFTLKIRSTKLEDSAMYFCASSKTGPVQPQHFGDGTRLSIL.

V and J are TRBV3-1 (or the pseudogene TRBV3-2) and TRBJ1-2; TRBD1 matches 9 bases. This CDR3 comprises 15 residues. V was clipped by 4 bases and J by 5 bases; unmatched bases: 8. Germline lookup yields CDR1 LGHDT and CDR2 YNNKEL (reference sequence). CDR3 protein: CASSPQGQGFYGYTF. The CDR3 DNA reads TGTGCCAGCAGCCCCCAGGGACAGGGTTTTTATGGCTACACCTTC.

The chain's CDR3 is CASHTGLDTGELFF. For the CDR3, the DNA is TGCGCCAGCCACACAGGGCTGGACACCGGGGAGCTGTTTTTT. The chain couples TRBV5-1 to TRBJ2-2; D might be TRBD1 (6 bases). Germline V gene lookup returns CDR1 SGHRS and CDR2 YFSETQ. The V end lost 7 bases, the J end lost 3 bases, and 13 bases lay between the germline ends. This CDR3 comprises 14 residues.

The chain uses TRBV9 and TRBJ1-1; no firm D call. The germline V and J ends were trimmed by 0 bases and 2 bases, with 8 bases remaining between them. Per the germline V gene, CDR1 is SGDLS and CDR2 is YYNGEE. CDR3 length equals 14 residues. CDR3: CASSVGHFNTEAFF. The CDR3 nucleotides read TGTGCCAGCAGCGTAGGACACTTTAACACTGAAGCTTTCTTT.

This chain uses TRBV6-5 with TRBJ1-2, with 7 bases fitting TRBD1. Germline trimming cut 8 bases from V and 4 bases from J; bases unmatched to any gene: 10. This CDR3 region has 14 residues. CDR1 and CDR2 from the germline V gene are MNHEY and SVGAGI. DNA for the CDR3: TGTGCCAGCTCCCGGGACAGCATCGCCTATGGCTACACCTTC. Its translation is CASSRDSIAYGYTF.